Sequencing of this TCR beta chain was carried out in a study of OX40 agonist ivuxolimab in advanced cancers. In the study overall: With a range of roughly 20 to 80, age averaged about 59 years, and 65% to 90% were male. Whole-study findings and limits: Determination of antigen specificity was not performed for the expanded peripheral T cells. Clonal expansion among partial responders at 0.1-3.0 mg/kg ranked near the lowest. The average count of expanded clones was higher among CD8+ T cells than among CD4+.

Per germline, CDR1 SGHRS and CDR2 YFSETQ. The germline V and J ends were trimmed by 1 base and 8 bases, with 10 bases remaining between them. The CDR3 has 13 residues. Sequencing used immunoSEQ multiplex PCR; TCRdb keeps in-frame clones, though not all of them. The data hold some 30,000 clones, with roughly 87% observed a single time. Worth noting for this clone: Its specificity is not known.

V is TRBV5-1 and J is TRBJ2-4; unclear D gene. The receptor was derived from an adult with an advanced solid tumor such as melanoma, head and neck, liver or kidney cancer. Sequenced material: CD4+ or CD8+ T cells sorted from blood, taken in a trial of the OX40 agonist ivuxolimab. The CDR3, as DNA: TGCGCCAGCAGCTTGTTACAGAAGGACATTCAGTACTTC. Its protein product is CASSLLQKDIQYF.